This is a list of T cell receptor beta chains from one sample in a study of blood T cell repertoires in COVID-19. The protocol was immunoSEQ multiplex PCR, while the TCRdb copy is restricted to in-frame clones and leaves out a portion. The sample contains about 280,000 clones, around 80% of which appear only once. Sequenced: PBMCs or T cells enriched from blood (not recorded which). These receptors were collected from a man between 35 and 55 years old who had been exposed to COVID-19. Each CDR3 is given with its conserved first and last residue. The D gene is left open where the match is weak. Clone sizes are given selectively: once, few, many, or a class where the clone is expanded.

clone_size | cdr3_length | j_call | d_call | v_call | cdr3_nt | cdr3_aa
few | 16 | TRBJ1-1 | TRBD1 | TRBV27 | TGTGCCAGCACCACAAAACGGACAGGGAGGAACACTGAAGCTTTCTTT | CASTTKRTGRNTEAFF
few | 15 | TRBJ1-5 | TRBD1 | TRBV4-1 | TGCGCCAGCAGCCAGCAAGACAGGGTAAATCAGCCCCAGCATTTT | CASSQQDRVNQPQHF
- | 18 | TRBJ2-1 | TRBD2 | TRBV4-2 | TGTGCCAGCAGCCAAGTTGGGCTAGCGGGAGATTCCTACAATGAGCAGTTCTTC | CASSQVGLAGDSYNEQFF
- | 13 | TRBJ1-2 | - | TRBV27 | TGTGCCAGCAGGCTAGGAGCTAACTATGGCTACACCTTC | CASRLGANYGYTF
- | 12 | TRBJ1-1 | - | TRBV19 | TGTGCCAGTAGTATATTCCGCAGGGAAGCTTTCTTT | CASSIFRREAFF
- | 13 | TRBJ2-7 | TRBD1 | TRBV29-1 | TGCAGCGTTGATGAAGGACAGGGACACGAGCAGTACTTC | CSVDEGQGHEQYF
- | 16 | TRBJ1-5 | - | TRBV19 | TGTGCCAGTAATGGGGACGGGACACAGAGCAATCAGCCCCAGCATTTT | CASNGDGTQSNQPQHF
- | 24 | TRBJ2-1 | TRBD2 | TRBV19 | TGTGCCAGTAGTTCAATTCCGGCCCCCAGGGTGGCTAGCGGGAGAGGACGGGACGGCAATGAGCAGTTCTTC | CASSSIPAPRVASGRGRDGNEQFF
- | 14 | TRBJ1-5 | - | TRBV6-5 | TGTGCCAGCAGTTCGGGGGGTTTTCATCAGCCCCAGCATTTT | CASSSGGFHQPQHF
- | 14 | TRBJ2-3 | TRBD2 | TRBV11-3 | TGTGCCAGCCGATGGCGGGGGGCAACAGATACGCAGTATTTT | CASRWRGATDTQYF
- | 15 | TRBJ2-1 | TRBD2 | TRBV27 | TGTGCCAGCAGGCGGACTAGCCTGGGCTTAAATGAGCAGTTCTTC | CASRRTSLGLNEQFF
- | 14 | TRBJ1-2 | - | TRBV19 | TGTGCCAGTACCCTGGGAAGGGGAAGCTATGGCTACACCTTC | CASTLGRGSYGYTF
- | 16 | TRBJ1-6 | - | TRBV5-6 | TGTGCCAGCAGCTTGTCTGGGAGCTCCTATAATTCACCCCTCCACTTT | CASSLSGSSYNSPLHF
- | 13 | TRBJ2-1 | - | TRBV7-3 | TGTGCCAGCAGCTCCCGCCCCGGCAATGAGCAGTTCTTC | CASSSRPGNEQFF
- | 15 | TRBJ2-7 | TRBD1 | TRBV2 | TGTGCCAGCAACACTCCGGGGACAGGGGTCTACGAGCAGTACTTC | CASNTPGTGVYEQYF
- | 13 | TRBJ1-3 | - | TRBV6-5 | TGTGCCAGCGTCTCCGGCTCTGGAAACACCATATATTTT | CASVSGSGNTIYF
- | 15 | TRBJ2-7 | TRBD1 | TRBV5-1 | TGCGCCAGCAGGGTCCCCGAGACAGGGATCGACGAGCAGTACTTC | CASRVPETGIDEQYF
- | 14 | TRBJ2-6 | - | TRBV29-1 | TGCAGCGTTTTGATCGGCTCTGGGGCCAACGTCCTGACTTTC | CSVLIGSGANVLTF
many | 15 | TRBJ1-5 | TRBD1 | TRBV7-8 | TGTGCCAGCAGCTTAGTAACAGGGGAAGGTCAGCCCCAGCATTTT | CASSLVTGEGQPQHF
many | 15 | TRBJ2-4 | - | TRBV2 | TGTGCCAGCAGTGAAGCGCCGGCGGGTACGCACATTCAGTACTTC | CASSEAPAGTHIQYF
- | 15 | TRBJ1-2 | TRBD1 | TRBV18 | TGTGCCAGCTCACCAGGAGCAGGGGGGACCTATGGCTACACCTTC | CASSPGAGGTYGYTF
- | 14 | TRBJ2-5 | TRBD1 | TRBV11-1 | TGTGCCAGCAGCCATGGACAGGGCGAAGAGACCCAGTACTTC | CASSHGQGEETQYF
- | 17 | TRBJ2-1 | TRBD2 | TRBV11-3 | TGTGCCAGCAGCTTACCTAGCGGGGCCAGCTCCTACAATGAGCAGTTCTTC | CASSLPSGASSYNEQFF
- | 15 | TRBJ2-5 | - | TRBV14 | TGTGCCAGCAGCCTCTCACGAGGGATCCAAGAGACCCAGTACTTC | CASSLSRGIQETQYF
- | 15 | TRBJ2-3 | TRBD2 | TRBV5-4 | TGTGCCAGCAGCTTGCCTAGCGGGAGCACAGATACGCAGTATTTT | CASSLPSGSTDTQYF
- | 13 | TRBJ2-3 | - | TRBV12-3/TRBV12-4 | TGTGCCAGCAGAAACAGTGGCAGTGATACGCAGTATTTT | CASRNSGSDTQYF
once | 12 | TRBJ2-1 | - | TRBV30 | TGTGCCTGGAGTGTACCGGACAATGAGCAGTTCTTC | CAWSVPDNEQFF
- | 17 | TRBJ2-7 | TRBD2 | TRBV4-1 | TGCGCCAGCAGCCAAGGAGCCGGGACTAGCGGCTCCTACGAGCAGTACTTC | CASSQGAGTSGSYEQYF
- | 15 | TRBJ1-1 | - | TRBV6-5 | TGTGCCAGCAGCCCCACGGTCGGCGGGATTACTGAAGCTTTCTTT | CASSPTVGGITEAFF
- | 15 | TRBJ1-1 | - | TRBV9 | TGTGCCAGCAGCGCGCCCGGGGGGCGGGACACTGAAGCTTTCTTT | CASSAPGGRDTEAFF
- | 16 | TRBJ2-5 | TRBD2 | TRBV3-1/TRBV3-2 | TGTGCCAGCAGCCTAAGAGGACTAGCGGGAGGAGAGACCCAGTACTTC | CASSLRGLAGGETQYF
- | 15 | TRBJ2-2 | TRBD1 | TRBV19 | TGTGCCAGTAGTATCCGGGACAGGGTCGTCGGGGAGCTGTTTTTT | CASSIRDRVVGELFF
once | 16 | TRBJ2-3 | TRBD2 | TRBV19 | TGTGCCAGTAGTATAGGGATAGCGGGGGACACAGATACGCAGTATTTT | CASSIGIAGDTDTQYF
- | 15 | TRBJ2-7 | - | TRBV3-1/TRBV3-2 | TGTGCCAGCAGCAATATCCCTAGGAGCTCCTACGAGCAGTACTTC | CASSNIPRSSYEQYF
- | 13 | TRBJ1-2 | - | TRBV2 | TGTGCCAGCAGATTGACAGAAGATGGGGGCTACACCTTC | CASRLTEDGGYTF
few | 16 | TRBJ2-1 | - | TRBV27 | TGTGCCAGCAGTTCCACTCTAGCGCGGGGTAACAATGAGCAGTTCTTC | CASSSTLARGNNEQFF
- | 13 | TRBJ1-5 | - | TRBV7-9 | TGTGCCAGCAGCTATTCGGAGTATCAGCCCCAGCATTTT | CASSYSEYQPQHF
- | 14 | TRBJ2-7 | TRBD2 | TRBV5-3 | TGTGCCGTATATAAAAAGCGGGAGGAATACGAGCAGTACTTC | CAVYKKREEYEQYF
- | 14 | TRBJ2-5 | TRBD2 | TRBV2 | TGTGCCAGCTTAGTACTAGCGGGGAAAGAGACCCAGTACTTC | CASLVLAGKETQYF
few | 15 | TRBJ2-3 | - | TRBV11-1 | TGTGCCAGCAGCTTCGGAGAGTTAAGCGGCGATACGCAGTATTTT | CASSFGELSGDTQYF
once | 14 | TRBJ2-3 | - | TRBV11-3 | TGTGCCAGCAGCTTAGAAAGCTCCGTCCCGCAACAGTATTTT | CASSLESSVPQQYF
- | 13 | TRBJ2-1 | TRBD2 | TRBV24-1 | TGTGCCACAGGACTAGCGGGGAGTAATGAGCAGTTCTTC | CATGLAGSNEQFF
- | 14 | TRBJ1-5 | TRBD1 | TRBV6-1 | TGTGCCAGCAGTGAAGGACAGGGAAATCAGCCCCAGCATTTT | CASSEGQGNQPQHF
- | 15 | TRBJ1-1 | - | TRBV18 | TGTGCCAGCTCACCGATGGGACTTTCGAACACTGAAGCTTTCTTT | CASSPMGLSNTEAFF
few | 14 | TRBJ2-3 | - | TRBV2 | TGTGCCAGCAGTTTTGCGGCTAGCACAGATACGCAGTATTTT | CASSFAASTDTQYF
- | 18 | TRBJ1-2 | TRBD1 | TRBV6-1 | TGTGCCAGCAGTGAAGCATCCCACTTTCGGACAGGGAACTATGGCTACACCTTC | CASSEASHFRTGNYGYTF
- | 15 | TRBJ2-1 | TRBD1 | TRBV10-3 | TGTGCCATGGACCTCCGGGACAGCCCCTACAATGAGCAGTTCTTC | CAMDLRDSPYNEQFF
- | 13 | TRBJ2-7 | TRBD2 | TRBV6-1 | TGTGCCAGCAGTGAAGCGCGGGGGTACGAGCAGTACTTC | CASSEARGYEQYF
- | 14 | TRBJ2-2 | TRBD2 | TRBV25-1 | TGTGCCAGCAGTGCGTCGGGAGGCACCGGGGAGCTGTTTTTT | CASSASGGTGELFF
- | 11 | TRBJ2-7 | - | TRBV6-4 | TGTGCCAGCACTCAGTTCTACGAGCAGTACTTC | CASTQFYEQYF
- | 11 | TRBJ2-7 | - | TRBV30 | TGTGCCTACAATGTCGTCGGGGAGCAGTACTTC | CAYNVVGEQYF
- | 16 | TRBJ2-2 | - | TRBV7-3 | TGTGCCAGCAGCTTAACTGGAGGCCGGGTAGCCGGGGAGCTGTTTTTT | CASSLTGGRVAGELFF
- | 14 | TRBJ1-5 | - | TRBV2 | TGTGCCAGCAGTGAACTGGGGGCTTGGCAGCCCCAGCATTTT | CASSELGAWQPQHF